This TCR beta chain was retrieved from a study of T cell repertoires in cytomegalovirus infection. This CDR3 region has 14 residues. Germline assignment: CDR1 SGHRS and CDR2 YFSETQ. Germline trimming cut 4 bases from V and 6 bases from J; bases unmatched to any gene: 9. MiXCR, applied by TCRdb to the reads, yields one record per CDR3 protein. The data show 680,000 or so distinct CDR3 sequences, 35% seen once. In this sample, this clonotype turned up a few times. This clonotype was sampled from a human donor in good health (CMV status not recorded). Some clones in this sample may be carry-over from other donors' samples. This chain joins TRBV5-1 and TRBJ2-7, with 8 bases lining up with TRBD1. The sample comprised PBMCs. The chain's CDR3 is CASSPQDRATEQYF. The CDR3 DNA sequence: TGCGCCAGCAGCCCCCAGGACAGGGCAACCGAGCAGTACTTC.